This passage covers 10 T cell receptor beta chains from one sample sequenced in a study of CD8+ T cells in alopecia areata. Regarding treatment: oral pan-JAK inhibitor, 5-10 mg twice daily. Isolated RNA was reverse transcribed into cDNA used as the sequencing template. Clones were read by immunoSEQ multiplex PCR, and TCRdb kept only the in-frame ones, dropping some. In the table there are approximately 150,000 clones, roughly 63% of which are singletons. The source was CD4+ T cells sorted from blood, collected at approximately week 60, from a patient treated with tofacitinib. These receptors all come from a human donor with alopecia areata.

This clone was detected only a few times. V usage is TRBV7-9 and J usage is TRBJ1-2, with 9 bases lining up with TRBD1. This CDR3 region has 14 residues. Looked up from germline, CDR1 is SEHNR and CDR2 is FQNEAQ (reference sequence). Germline trimming cut 7 bases from V and 7 bases from J; bases unmatched to any gene: 10. The CDR3 loop reads CASTRQGVGGGYTF. The DNA for the CDR3 is TGTGCCAGCACCCGACAGGGGGTAGGAGGTGGCTACACCTTC.

This clone is medium-sized. This chain joins TRBV5-8 and TRBJ2-1, with TRBD2 identical over 8 bases. The CDR3 contains 16 residues. Trimming at V came to 4 bases and at J to 5 bases, leaving 11 bases not matched to a gene. Germline CDR1 is SGHTS and CDR2 is YDEGEE. CDR3 in DNA: TGTGCCAGCAGCCCAATAGGCGGGGGGATTGACAATGAGCAGTTCTTC. This sequence encodes CASSPIGGGIDNEQFF.

This chain links TRBV5-1 with TRBJ2-1, with D possibly matching TRBD1 (6 bases). CDR1 and CDR2 (germline): SGHRS, YFSETQ. The CDR3 runs 14 residues. V shed 5 bases and J shed 5 bases, with 14 bases lying between them. CDR3 nucleotide sequence: TGCGCCAGCAGGGACAGTTCTTCGAACAATGAGCAGTTCTTC. It is translated as CASRDSSSNNEQFF.

V gene TRBV30 combines with J gene TRBJ1-2; no reliable D call. Germline V gene data show CDR1 as GTSNPN and CDR2 as SVGIG (reference sequence). This CDR3 contains 12 residues. The V end lost 4 bases, the J end lost 5 bases, and 11 bases lay between the germline ends. The CDR3 nucleotides read TGTGCCTGGATTTTAGGAGGATATGGCTACACCTTC. It is translated as CAWILGGYGYTF. The full variable domain, in which reference TRBV30 and TRBJ1-2 provide the parts outside the CDR3, is SQTIHQWPATLVQPVGSPLSLECTVEGTSNPNLYWYRQAAGRGLQLLFYSVGIGQISSEVPQNLSASRPQDRQFILSSKKLLLSDSGFYLCAWILGGYGYTFGSGTRLTVV.

The J gene is TRBJ1-1, the V gene TRBV5-1; D may be TRBD1 (5 bases). From germline, CDR1 is SGHRS and CDR2 YFSETQ. The CDR3 sequence is 19 residues long. V lost 4 bases to trimming and J lost 1 base, with 26 bases between them. CDR3 protein: CASSPLGSLLGTGNTEAFF. The DNA for the CDR3 is TGCGCCAGCAGCCCCTTAGGGTCTTTATTGGGGACGGGGAACACTGAAGCTTTCTTT.

V usage is TRBV6-6 and J usage is TRBJ2-7, with a possible D match to TRBD1 (5 bases). The CDR3 is 16 residues long. Germline V gene data show CDR1 as MNHNY and CDR2 as SVGAGI (reference sequence). Trimming removed 0 bases at V and 0 bases at J, with 12 bases between. CDR3 sequence (DNA): TGTGCCAGCAGTTACTCGAGCCCCAGGGTCTCCTACGAGCAGTACTTC. It encodes CASSYSSPRVSYEQYF.

The genes are TRBV6-5 and TRBJ2-4, with D tentatively TRBD1 (5 bases). The V end was cut by 8 bases, the J end by 5 bases, with 10 bases between. Germline CDR1 reads MNHEY; CDR2 reads SVGAGI. This CDR3 region has 12 residues. This chain's CDR3 is CASGRRENIQYF. CDR3 nucleotides: TGTGCCAGCGGACGCAGGGAAAACATTCAGTACTTC.

V usage is TRBV2 and J usage is TRBJ1-2; 9 bases fit TRBD1. After removal of 6 bases from V and 4 bases from J, the junction contained 3 bases not matched to a gene. From germline, CDR1 is SNHLY and CDR2 FYNNEI. The CDR3 is made up of 13 amino acids. This chain's CDR3 is CASRDRGPYGYTF. Here the CDR3 DNA reads TGTGCCAGCAGGGACAGGGGACCCTATGGCTACACCTTC. Supplemented by reference TRBV2 and TRBJ1-2, the full variable domain reads EPEVTQTPSHQVTQMGQEVILRCVPISNHLYFYWYRQILGQKVEFLVSFYNNEISEKSEIFDDQFSVERPDGSNFTLKIRSTKLEDSAMYFCASRDRGPYGYTFGSGTRLTVV.

V gene TRBV9 combines with J gene TRBJ2-5; D gene unclear. V lost 0 bases, J lost 5 bases, and 17 bases lay in between. CDR1 SGDLS and CDR2 YYNGEE come from the germline V gene. The CDR3 has 16 amino acids. This chain's CDR3 is CASSVDSVAAVETQYF. The CDR3 DNA follows: TGTGCCAGCAGCGTAGATTCGGTTGCGGCCGTGGAGACCCAGTACTTC. Supplemented by reference TRBV9 and TRBJ2-5, the full variable domain reads DSGVTQTPKHLITATGQRVTLRCSPRSGDLSVYWYQQSLDQGLQFLIQYYNGEERAKGNILERFSAQQFPDLHSELNLSSLELGDSALYFCASSVDSVAAVETQYFGPGTRLLVL.

The V and J genes are TRBV7-2 and TRBJ1-2, with D unresolved. Germline assignment: CDR1 SGHTA and CDR2 FQGNSA. The CDR3 runs to 15 residues. Trimming took 1 base from V and 7 from J, leaving 16 bases between them. The CDR3 reads CASSLVSGGVFGYTF. CDR3 nucleotides: TGTGCCAGCAGCTTAGTGTCAGGAGGAGTTTTTGGCTACACCTTC.